Below, 28 T cell receptor beta chains from the same sample are listed, as sequenced in a study of blood T cells in healthy people across ages. Combining a sample-barcoded 5' primer with a J-beta primer mix, a second PCR ran for roughly 7 to 12 cycles. TCRdb processed the 5' RACE reads anew with MiXCR; each CDR3 protein has one entry. The table has about 650,000 distinct CDR3 sequences, about a third seen once. Sequences were obtained from blood. These receptors came from a woman aged 80 or older in good health.

This chain uses TRBV30 with TRBJ1-2; weak D call: TRBD1 (5 bases). Per germline, CDR1 GTSNPN and CDR2 SVGIG (reference sequence). Trimming took 4 bases from V and 6 from J, leaving 12 bases between them. This CDR3 has 12 amino acids. The CDR3 here is CAWTEGINGYTF. For the CDR3, the DNA is TGTGCCTGGACTGAGGGGATTAATGGCTACACCTTC.

This chain connects TRBV6-5 to TRBJ2-1; perhaps TRBD1 as D (6 bases). CDR1 and CDR2 from the germline V gene are MNHEY and SVGAGI. The CDR3 length is 20 residues. V lost 4 bases and J 2 bases, leaving 27 bases between the germline ends. The chain's CDR3 is CASSWTAGDPLLEPYNEQFF. CDR3 bases: TGTGCCAGCAGTTGGACGGCAGGGGACCCCCTGCTTGAGCCCTACAATGAGCAGTTCTTC.

The chain joins TRBV5-1 to TRBJ2-2; 10 nucleotides agree with TRBD1. Looked up from germline, CDR1 is SGHRS and CDR2 is YFSETQ. J lost 1 base, V lost 3 bases, and 3 bases had no gene match. CDR3 length: 16 amino acids. CDR3 nucleotides: TGCGCCAGCAGCTGGGGACAGGGGCAGAACACCGGGGAGCTGTTTTTT. It specifies CASSWGQGQNTGELFF. The full variable domain, in which reference TRBV5-1 and TRBJ2-2 provide the parts outside the CDR3, is KAGVTQTPRYLIKTRGQQVTLSCSPISGHRSVSWYQQTPGQGLQFLFEYFSETQRNKGNFPGRFSGRQFSNSRSEMNVSTLELGDSALYLCASSWGQGQNTGELFFGEGSRLTVL.

This clonotype was observed many times. This chain links TRBV29-1 with TRBJ2-1, with 7 positions matching TRBD1. CDR1 and CDR2 (germline): SQVTM, ANQGSEA. V shed 6 bases, J shed 7 bases, and the junction held 3 bases outside the gene matches. The length of the CDR3 is 11 residues. The CDR3 is CSVGRGNEQFF. The CDR3 DNA is TGCAGCGTCGGCAGGGGGAATGAGCAGTTCTTC.

The chain employs TRBV5-1 and TRBJ2-1; a possible D gene is TRBD1 (6 bases). The end of the DNA aligns better with TRBJ2-7, so the J call may be wrong. The CDR3 consists of 15 residues. Germline V gene lookup returns CDR1 SGHRS and CDR2 YFSETQ. CDR3 sequence reads: CASSSRTDSYNEQYF. The DNA for the CDR3 is TGCGCCAGCAGCTCACGGACAGACTCCTACAATGAGCAGTACTTC.

This clonotype appeared many times. V and J are TRBV2 and TRBJ2-7; D may be TRBD1 (8 bases). V was clipped by 5 bases and J by 1 base, with 15 bases between them. The CDR3 is made up of 15 amino acids. CDR1 SNHLY and CDR2 FYNNEI come from the germline V gene. DNA for the CDR3: TGTGCCAGCAGTTTCACAGGGGGGGGATCCTACGAGCAGTACTTC. This translates into CASSFTGGGSYEQYF. The full variable domain, with the rest looked up from reference TRBV2 and TRBJ2-7, is EPEVTQTPSHQVTQMGQEVILRCVPISNHLYFYWYRQILGQKVEFLVSFYNNEISEKSEIFDDQFSVERPDGSNFTLKIRSTKLEDSAMYFCASSFTGGGSYEQYFGPGTRLTVT.

This clonotype was seen only a few times. This chain connects TRBV20-1 to TRBJ1-5; no firm D call. The V gene lost 2 bases and the J gene lost 1 base, with 9 bases spanning the gap. Per germline, CDR1 DFQATT and CDR2 SNEGSKA (reference sequence). The CDR3 extends over 14 amino acids. The CDR3: CSARSPGSNQPQHF. As DNA, the CDR3 is TGCAGTGCTAGATCCCCTGGGAGCAATCAGCCCCAGCATTTT.

Worth noting for this clonotype: A much larger clone sits a single nucleotide away, making a read error possible. Here the CDR3 reads CAGSLGPTGGVSNQPQHF. CDR3 nucleotides: TGTGCCGGCAGCTTAGGGCCTACAGGGGGAGTTAGCAATCAGCCCCAGCATTTT. The rearrangement joins TRBV7-2 to TRBJ1-5; 8 positions match TRBD1. The CDR3 totals 18 residues. CDR1 SGHTA and CDR2 FQGNSA come from the germline V gene. The complete variable domain, with remaining parts taken from reference TRBV7-2 and TRBJ1-5, reads GAGVSQSPSNKVTEKGKDVELRCDPISGHTALYWYRQSLGQGLEFLIYFQGNSAPDKSGLPSDRFSAERTGGSVSTLTIQRTQQEDSAVYLCAGSLGPTGGVSNQPQHFGDGTRLSIL.

The chain links TRBV27 to TRBJ2-1, with TRBD2 identical over 15 bases. The CDR3 spans 15 residues. After removal of 6 bases from V and 7 bases from J, the junction contained 4 bases not matched to a gene. Germline V gene data show CDR1 as MNHEY and CDR2 as SMNVEV (reference sequence). The CDR3 loop reads CASSWTSGGGNEQFF. CDR3 DNA sequence: TGTGCCAGCAGCTGGACTAGCGGGGGGGGGAATGAGCAGTTCTTC.

The chain couples TRBV12-3 or TRBV12-4 to TRBJ2-3; TRBD1 or TRBD2 may be the D gene (6 bases each). This CDR3 region has 15 residues. The V end was cut by 7 bases, the J end by 0 bases, with 14 bases between. CDR3 sequence: CASTLRGVSTDTQYF. The CDR3, as DNA: TGTGCCAGCACTCTAAGGGGGGTGAGCACAGATACGCAGTATTTT.

J is TRBJ2-4 and V is TRBV6-6; D possibly matches TRBD1 or TRBD2 (6 bases each). The end of the DNA aligns better with TRBJ2-7, so the J call may be wrong. Germline assignment: CDR1 MNHNY and CDR2 SVGAGI (reference sequence). The CDR3 has 14 residues. The CDR3 sequence is CASSGLGGSYEQYF. The CDR3 region has the DNA TGTGCCAGCAGTGGCCTGGGGGGCAGCTACGAGCAGTACTTC.

V usage is TRBV12-3 or TRBV12-4 and J usage is TRBJ1-2, with D possibly being TRBD1 (5 bases). The CDR3 has 13 residues. Trimming shortened V by 2 bases and J by 7 bases, and 11 bases separated the two germline ends. The CDR3 region has the DNA TGTGCCAGCAGTTTATGGGGGAGTCGTGGCTACACCTTC. Protein product: CASSLWGSRGYTF.

Only one count was recorded for this clonotype. The junction departs from the called germline gene at one end, perhaps through a read error. The J gene is TRBJ2-3, the V gene TRBV7-2, with 8 positions matching TRBD2. Germline CDR1 reads SGHTA; CDR2 reads FQGNSA. CDR3 size: 16 residues. The CDR3 is CASRLERGRTTDTQYF. As DNA, the CDR3 is TGTGCCAGCAGATTAGAGCGGGGGAGAACCACAGATACGCAGTATTTT.

This clonotype was observed many times. V and J are TRBV6-6 and TRBJ2-1, with 10 bases identical to TRBD2. The length of the CDR3 is 15 residues. Germline loops: CDR1 MNHNY, CDR2 SVGAGI (reference sequence). Trimming at V came to 2 bases and at J to 5 bases, leaving 3 bases not matched to a gene. The CDR3 DNA reads as TGTGCCAGCAGTTACAGGACTAGCGGCGACAATGAGCAGTTCTTC. This codes for CASSYRTSGDNEQFF.

The chain is built from TRBV20-1 and TRBJ2-1; TRBD2 aligns across 11 bases. CDR1 and CDR2 from the germline V gene are DFQATT and SNEGSKA (reference sequence). V trimming: 4 bases; J trimming: 6 bases; junction bases outside the gene matches: 8. This CDR3 is built from 15 residues. In DNA, the CDR3 is TGCAGTGCTAACCCGACTAGCGGGGCGGGCAATGAGCAGTTCTTC. It is translated as CSANPTSGAGNEQFF.

On this clonotype: This clone may be a read error of a much larger clone one base away. CDR3 in amino acids: CASSHPSGDEQYF. Written as DNA, the CDR3 is TGCGCCAGCAGCCACCCCTCGGGGGATGAGCAGTACTTC. V usage is TRBV5-1 and J usage is TRBJ2-5; D is possibly TRBD2 (6 bases). V was clipped by 4 bases and J by 11 bases, with 18 bases between them. Germline values: CDR1 SGHRS, CDR2 YFSETQ. The CDR3 runs to 13 residues.

Concerning this clonotype itself: This clone may be a read error of a much larger clone one base away. V and J are TRBV6-2 or TRBV6-3 and TRBJ1-2; the D is unclear. The CDR3 sequence is 14 residues long. The germline V gene has CDR1 MNHEY and CDR2 SVGEGT. CDR3 loop: CASKTPGPNYGYIF. Here the CDR3 DNA reads TGTGCCAGCAAGACCCCAGGACCTAACTATGGCTACATCTTC.

The chain has TRBV5-1 and TRBJ2-6, with D perhaps matching TRBD1 (6 bases). The CDR3 spans 17 residues. The V and J ends lost 5 bases and 0 bases respectively, with 15 bases between them. Germline loops: CDR1 SGHRS, CDR2 YFSETQ. CDR3 DNA sequence: TGCGCCAGCAGTACACAGGGCCTTAGCTCTGGGGCCAACGTCCTGACTTTC. It is translated as CASSTQGLSSGANVLTF. Looking up the rest from reference TRBV5-1 and TRBJ2-6 gives the full variable domain: KAGVTQTPRYLIKTRGQQVTLSCSPISGHRSVSWYQQTPGQGLQFLFEYFSETQRNKGNFPGRFSGRQFSNSRSEMNVSTLELGDSALYLCASSTQGLSSGANVLTFGAGSRLTVL.

For this clonotype: It may be a read error: a sequence one base away is much more abundant. V is TRBV5-5 and J is TRBJ2-1, with D perhaps TRBD1 or TRBD2 (6 bases each). The J call may be in error: the DNA end matches TRBJ2-7 better. Germline values: CDR1 SGHKS, CDR2 YYEKEE (reference sequence). The CDR3 is made up of 15 amino acids. CDR3 in DNA: TGTGCCAGCAGCTTGGAGGGGGGCAGATACAATGAGCAGTACTTC. It specifies CASSLEGGRYNEQYF.

The V and J genes are TRBV6-6 and TRBJ2-4; a weak D match, TRBD2 (6 bases). TRBJ2-5 explains the end of the DNA better; the J call may be wrong. This CDR3 is 14 amino acids long. The V gene's germline CDR1 is MNHNY and CDR2 SVGAGI (reference sequence). The CDR3 here is CATGLTAGVGTQYF. The CDR3 DNA follows: TGTGCCACTGGACTAACCGCGGGTGTGGGGACCCAGTACTTC.

This clonotype was picked up a small number of times. The chain combines TRBV6-2 or TRBV6-3 with TRBJ2-4; 8 bases map to TRBD1. The last part of the DNA fits TRBJ2-7 better; the J call may be wrong. Germline values: CDR1 MNHEY, CDR2 SVGEGT. CDR3 length: 15 residues. Here the CDR3 reads CASTETTGVNYEQYF. The CDR3 bases are TGTGCCAGCACTGAAACGACAGGGGTCAACTACGAGCAGTACTTC.

This chain joins TRBV7-2 and TRBJ2-1; 10 bases align to TRBD2. From germline, CDR1 is SGHTA and CDR2 FQGNSA. The CDR3 covers 14 residues. Losses at the gene ends were 5 bases for V and 8 bases for J; bases not matched to a gene: 6. The CDR3 spells CTSSRIAGGHEQFF. The CDR3 DNA sequence: TGTACCAGCAGCAGGATAGCGGGAGGCCATGAGCAGTTCTTC.

The CDR3 bases are TGTGCCAGCTCACCTTCGATGGGGGGAACGGATGGCTACACCTTC. Translation: CASSPSMGGTDGYTF. The V gene is TRBV18, the J gene TRBJ1-2, with D possibly matching TRBD1 (5 bases). This CDR3 has 15 amino acids. Between the trimmed V and J ends, which lost 3 bases and 6 bases, there was a span of 17 bases. CDR1 is KGHSH, CDR2 LQKENI, per germline.

There are many counts of this clonotype. This chain links TRBV11-3 with TRBJ2-7, with a tentative D call TRBD1 (6 bases). CDR3 length: 14 residues. The germline V gene encodes CDR1 SGHNT and CDR2 YENEEA. V was pared by 5 bases and J by 2 bases, with 13 bases between. The CDR3 spells CASSPGQRTYEQYF. DNA of the CDR3: TGTGCCAGCAGCCCCGGACAGCGCACCTACGAGCAGTACTTC.

This chain uses TRBV7-9 with TRBJ2-1; 9 nucleotides agree with TRBD1. V lost 0 bases, J lost 9 bases, and 9 bases stayed unmatched. Germline CDR1 and CDR2: SEHNR and FQNEAQ (reference sequence). CDR3 length: 16 amino acids. The CDR3 reads CASSLAGTGSEGEQFF. CDR3 sequence (DNA): TGTGCCAGCAGCTTAGCTGGGACAGGGAGCGAGGGTGAGCAGTTCTTC.

This clonotype was observed many times. The chain recombines TRBV5-1 with TRBJ2-7, with D perhaps TRBD2 (5 bases). The CDR3 sequence is 14 residues long. Germline-derived CDR1 and CDR2 are SGHRS and YFSETQ. V was shortened by 0 bases and J by 3 bases, with 10 bases between the two germline ends. The CDR3 DNA reads TGCGCCAGCAGCTTGGCCCCTGGGAGCTACGAGCAGTACTTC. Translating it yields CASSLAPGSYEQYF.

The table lists this clonotype with a few counts. The chain recombines TRBV4-2 with TRBJ1-3; D might be TRBD1 (5 bases). V dropped 1 base and J dropped 0 bases, with 13 bases sitting between them. This CDR3 has 17 residues. Per the germline V gene, CDR1 is LGHNA and CDR2 is YNFKEQ. The CDR3 is CASSQVGTATSGNTIYF. CDR3 nucleotide sequence: TGTGCCAGCAGCCAAGTCGGGACCGCGACCTCTGGAAACACCATATATTTT.

A remark on this clonotype: A much larger clone differs from this one at a single base, so this may be a read error. DNA of the CDR3: TGCACCAGCAGCCAAGATAACGGGCGGAACTATGGCTACACCTTC. Encoded protein: CTSSQDNGRNYGYTF. This chain uses TRBV4-1 with TRBJ1-2; D unclear. Germline CDR1 and CDR2: MGHRA and YSYEKL. The CDR3 is 15 amino acids.